This T cell receptor (beta chain) was sequenced in a study of T cell changes during pregnancy in multiple sclerosis. Data came from immunoSEQ multiplex PCR; TCRdb stores just in-frame clones and leaves some out. The sample records tens of thousands of clones, 93% being singletons. In its sample, this clone was seen a few times. This material consisted of CD8+ T cells from peripheral blood mononuclear cells, taken in the third trimester of pregnancy. The source is a female donor with multiple sclerosis, enrolled in a pregnancy study.

This CDR3 reads CASSILGGPLEAFF. CDR3 DNA: TGTGCCAGTAGTATACTCGGGGGTCCCCTTGAAGCTTTCTTT. The chain has TRBV19 and TRBJ1-1, with D possibly matching TRBD1 (5 bases). CDR3 length: 14 residues. Germline-derived CDR1 and CDR2 are LNHDA and SQIVND (reference sequence). V lost 2 bases, J lost 7 bases, and 14 bases lay in between.